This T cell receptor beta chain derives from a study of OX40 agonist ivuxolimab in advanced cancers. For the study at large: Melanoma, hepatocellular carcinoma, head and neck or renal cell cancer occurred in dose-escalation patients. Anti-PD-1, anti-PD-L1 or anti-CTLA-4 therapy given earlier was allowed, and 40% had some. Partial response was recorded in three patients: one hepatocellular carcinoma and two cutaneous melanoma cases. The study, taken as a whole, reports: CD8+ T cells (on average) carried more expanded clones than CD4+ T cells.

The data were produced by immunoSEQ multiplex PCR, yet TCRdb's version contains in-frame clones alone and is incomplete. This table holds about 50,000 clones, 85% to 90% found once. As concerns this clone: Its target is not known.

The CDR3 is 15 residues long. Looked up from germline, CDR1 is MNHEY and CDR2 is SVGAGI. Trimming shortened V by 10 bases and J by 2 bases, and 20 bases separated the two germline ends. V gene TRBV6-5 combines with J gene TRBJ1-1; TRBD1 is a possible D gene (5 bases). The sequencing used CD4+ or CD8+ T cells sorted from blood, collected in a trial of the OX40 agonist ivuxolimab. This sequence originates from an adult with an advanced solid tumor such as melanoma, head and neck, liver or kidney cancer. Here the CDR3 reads CATHRTPERNTEAFF. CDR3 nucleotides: TGTGCCACCCACCGGACACCTGAGAGAAACACTGAAGCTTTCTTT.